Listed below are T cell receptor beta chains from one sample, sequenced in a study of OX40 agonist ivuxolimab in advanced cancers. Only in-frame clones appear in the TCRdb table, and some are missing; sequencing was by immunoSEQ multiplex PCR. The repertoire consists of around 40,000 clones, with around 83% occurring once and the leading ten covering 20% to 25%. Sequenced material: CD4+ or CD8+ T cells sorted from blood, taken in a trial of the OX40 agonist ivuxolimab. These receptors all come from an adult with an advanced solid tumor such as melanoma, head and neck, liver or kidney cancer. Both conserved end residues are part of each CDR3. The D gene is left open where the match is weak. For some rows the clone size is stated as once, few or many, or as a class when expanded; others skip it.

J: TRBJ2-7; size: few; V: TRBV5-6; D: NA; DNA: TGTGCCAGCAGCCTTACCTTGACGCAGATCCCCTACGAGCAGTACTTC; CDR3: CASSLTLTQIPYEQYF
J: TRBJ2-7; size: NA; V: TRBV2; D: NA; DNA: TGTGCCAGCAGCCCAAACAGCTACCCCAAGGACGAGCAGTACTTC; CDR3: CASSPNSYPKDEQYF
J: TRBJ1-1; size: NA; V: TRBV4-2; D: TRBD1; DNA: TGTGCCAGCAGCCAAGGTCGACAGGGAAAGAGCGCTGAAGCTTTCTTT; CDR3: CASSQGRQGKSAEAFF
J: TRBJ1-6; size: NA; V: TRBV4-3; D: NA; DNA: TGCGCCAGCAAGGCCTCCCAGAACTGGAATTCACCCCTCCACTTT; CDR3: CASKASQNWNSPLHF
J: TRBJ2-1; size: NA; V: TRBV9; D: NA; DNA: TGTGCCAGCAGTCCCCGAGGGGTGACCTCCTACAATGAGCAGTTCTTC; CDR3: CASSPRGVTSYNEQFF
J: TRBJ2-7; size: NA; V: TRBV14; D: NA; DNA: TGTGCCAGCAGCCAAGAAAGGGGCTACGAGCAGTACTTC; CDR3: CASSQERGYEQYF
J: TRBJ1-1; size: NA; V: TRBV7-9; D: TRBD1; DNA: TGTGCCAGCAGCTTAGGGAGGACAGGGGGCGGTGAAGCTTTCTTT; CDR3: CASSLGRTGGGEAFF
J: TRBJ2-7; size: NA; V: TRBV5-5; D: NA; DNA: TGTGCCAGCACCTCCTGGGACTCCTACGAGCAGTACTTC; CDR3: CASTSWDSYEQYF
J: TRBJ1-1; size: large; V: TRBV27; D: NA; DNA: TGTGCCAGCACCGTAACCCCGGCTGGAGGGGAGGGCGCTGAAGCTTTCTTT; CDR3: CASTVTPAGGEGAEAFF
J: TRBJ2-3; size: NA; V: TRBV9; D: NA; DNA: TGTGCCAGCAGCGAGGGGGTTGTCACAGATACGCAGTATTTT; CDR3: CASSEGVVTDTQYF
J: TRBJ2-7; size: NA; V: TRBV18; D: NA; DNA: TGTGCCAGCTCACCACCATCAGGACAGCTTCCCTACGAGCAGTACTTC; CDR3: CASSPPSGQLPYEQYF
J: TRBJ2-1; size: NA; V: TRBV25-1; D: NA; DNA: TGTGCCAGCAGTGAATGGGACCTGGAGTTCTTC; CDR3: CASSEWDLEFF
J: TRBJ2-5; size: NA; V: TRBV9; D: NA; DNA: TGTGCCAGCAGCGTAGAGGCACTCCAAGAGACCCAGTACTTC; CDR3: CASSVEALQETQYF
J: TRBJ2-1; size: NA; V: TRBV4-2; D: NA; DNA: TGTGCCAGCAGCCACTCTACAGGCCCTTACAATGAGCAGTTCTTC; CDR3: CASSHSTGPYNEQFF
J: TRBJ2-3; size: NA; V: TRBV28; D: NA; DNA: TGTGCCAGCAGTCCAGGGGTAGTCACAGATACGCAGTATTTT; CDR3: CASSPGVVTDTQYF
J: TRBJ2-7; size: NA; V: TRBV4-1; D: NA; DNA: TGCGCCAGCAGCGCCGAGGGCAGCTCCTACGAGCAGTACTTC; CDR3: CASSAEGSSYEQYF
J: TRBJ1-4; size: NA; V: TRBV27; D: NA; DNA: TGTGCCAGCAGAGAACGTAATAATGAAAAACTGTTTTTT; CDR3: CASRERNNEKLFF
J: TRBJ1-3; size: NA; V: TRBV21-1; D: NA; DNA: TGTGCAGCCGGGGGGGGCACCATATATTTT; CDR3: CAAGGGTIYF
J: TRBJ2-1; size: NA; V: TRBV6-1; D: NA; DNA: TGTGCCAGCAGTGACCGGGACGGGGGATACAATGAGCAGTTCTTC; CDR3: CASSDRDGGYNEQFF
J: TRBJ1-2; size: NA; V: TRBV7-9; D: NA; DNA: TGTGCCAGCAGCAAAACAACGGTGGTGACAACTAACTATGGCTACACCTTC; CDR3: CASSKTTVVTTNYGYTF
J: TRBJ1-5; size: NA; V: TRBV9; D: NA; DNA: TGTGCCAGCAGCGTAGGGGTCACTCCGGGTCAGCCCCAGCATTTT; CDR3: CASSVGVTPGQPQHF
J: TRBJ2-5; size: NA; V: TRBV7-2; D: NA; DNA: TGTGCCAGCAGCGCCCGGGGAGGTAAGGGAGAGACCCAGTACTTC; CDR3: CASSARGGKGETQYF
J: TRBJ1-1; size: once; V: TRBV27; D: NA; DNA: TGTGCCAGCAGTTTACTTACAGGGTTCACTGAAGCTTTCTTT; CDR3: CASSLLTGFTEAFF
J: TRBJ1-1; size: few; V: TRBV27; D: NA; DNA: TGTGCCAGCATCGAGGGGGGCAACACTGAAGCTTTCTTT; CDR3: CASIEGGNTEAFF
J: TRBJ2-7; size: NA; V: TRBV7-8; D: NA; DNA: TGTGCCAGCAGCTCAGACGGGGCGCGGGACAACTCCTACGAGCAGTACTTC; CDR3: CASSSDGARDNSYEQYF
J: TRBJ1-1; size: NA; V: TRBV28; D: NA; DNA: TGTGCCAGCAGCCCCCCCGGGTTAGGGGGGGGGATGAACACTGAAGCTTTCTTT; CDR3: CASSPPGLGGGMNTEAFF
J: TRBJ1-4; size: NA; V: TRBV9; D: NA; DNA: TGTGCCAGCAGCGCCACAGTATCCTCTAATGAAAAACTGTTTTTT; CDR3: CASSATVSSNEKLFF
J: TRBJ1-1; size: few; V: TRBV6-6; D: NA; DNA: TGTGCCAGCAGTTACACCGACCAGAACACTGAAGCTTTCTTT; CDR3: CASSYTDQNTEAFF
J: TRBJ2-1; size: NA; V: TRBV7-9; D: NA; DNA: TGTGCCAGCACCTCGGGACTGGCCTACAATGAGCAGTTCTTC; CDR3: CASTSGLAYNEQFF
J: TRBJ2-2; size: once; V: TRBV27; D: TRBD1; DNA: TGTGCCAGCAGTGGGGACAGCAACACCGGGGAGCTGTTTTTT; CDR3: CASSGDSNTGELFF
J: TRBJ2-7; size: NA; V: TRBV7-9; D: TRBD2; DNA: TGTGCCAGCAGCTTCACCGGGAGGGCCGACTACGAGCAGTACTTC; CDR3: CASSFTGRADYEQYF
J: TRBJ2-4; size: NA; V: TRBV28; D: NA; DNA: TGTGCCAGCAGTTTCCCCCCCGACCAGACACTAGCCAAAAACATTCAGTACTTC; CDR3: CASSFPPDQTLAKNIQYF
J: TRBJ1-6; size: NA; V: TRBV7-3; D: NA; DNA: TGTGCCAGCAGCTTCCAGGCAGGGAGTAATTCACCCCTCCACTTT; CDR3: CASSFQAGSNSPLHF
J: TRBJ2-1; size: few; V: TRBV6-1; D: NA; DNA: TGTGCCAGCAGTGACTCGGGGGAGTTTGAGCAGTTCTTC; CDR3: CASSDSGEFEQFF
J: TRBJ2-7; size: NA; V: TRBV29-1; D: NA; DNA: TGCAACCGTCGAACCAGGACACAAACCCCGAACACCTACGAGCAGTACTTC; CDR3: CNRRTRTQTPNTYEQYF
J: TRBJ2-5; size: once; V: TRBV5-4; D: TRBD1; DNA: TGTGCCAGCAGCTTGGGTGACAGGGTCTCCCAAGAGACCCAGTACTTC; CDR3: CASSLGDRVSQETQYF
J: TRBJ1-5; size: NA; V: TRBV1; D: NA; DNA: TGCACCAGCAGCCTAGGAAAGGATCAGCCCCAGCATTTT; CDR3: CTSSLGKDQPQHF
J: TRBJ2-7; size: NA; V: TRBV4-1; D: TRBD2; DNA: TGCGCCAGCAGCCAGGTCCCGGGACTAGCGCTGGGGGAGCAGTACTTC; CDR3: CASSQVPGLALGEQYF
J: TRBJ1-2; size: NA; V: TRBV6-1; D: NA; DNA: TGTGCCAGCAGTGTCCAAGGGGGAATGGATGGCTACACCTTC; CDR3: CASSVQGGMDGYTF
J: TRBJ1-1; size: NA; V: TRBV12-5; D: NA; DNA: TGTGCTAGTGGTTTGGTAGGGTTGACCAGGGAGGGGATGAACACTGAAGCTTTCTTT; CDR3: CASGLVGLTREGMNTEAFF
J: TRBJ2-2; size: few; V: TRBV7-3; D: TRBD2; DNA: TGTGCCAGCAGCGCCTCTAGCGGGTTACCCGGGGAGCTGTTTTTT; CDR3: CASSASSGLPGELFF
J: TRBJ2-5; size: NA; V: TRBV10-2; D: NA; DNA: TGCGCCAGCAGTGTAGTGAAGAGGGAGTGGGGTAAAGAGACCCAGTACTTC; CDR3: CASSVVKREWGKETQYF
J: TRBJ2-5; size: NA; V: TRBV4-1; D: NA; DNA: TGCGCCAGCAGCCAAGATGTGGCTAGCGCAGTTTTCTATCAAGAGACCCAGTACTTC; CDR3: CASSQDVASAVFYQETQYF
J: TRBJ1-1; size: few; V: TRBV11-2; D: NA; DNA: TGTGCCAGCAGCTTATTCAGGAACACTGAAGCTTTCTTT; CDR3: CASSLFRNTEAFF
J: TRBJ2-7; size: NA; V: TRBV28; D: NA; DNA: TGTGCCAGCAGTTCATGGGGACAACCTATGGGGGAGCAGTACTTC; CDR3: CASSSWGQPMGEQYF
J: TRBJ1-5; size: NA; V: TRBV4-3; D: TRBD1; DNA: TGCGCCAGCAGCCAAGGACAGGGTAATCAGCCCCAGCATTTT; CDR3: CASSQGQGNQPQHF
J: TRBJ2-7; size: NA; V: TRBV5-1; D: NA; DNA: TGCGCCAGCAGCTTGGTTTCGGGCGGAAACTACGAGCAGTACTTC; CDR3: CASSLVSGGNYEQYF
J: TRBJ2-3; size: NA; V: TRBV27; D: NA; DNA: TGTGCCAGCAGTTTCTCCGGACTTAGCACAGATACGCAGTATTTT; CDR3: CASSFSGLSTDTQYF
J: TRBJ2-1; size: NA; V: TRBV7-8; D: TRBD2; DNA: TGTGCCAGCAGCCAGTATAGCGGGGCCAATTCCTACAATGAGCAGTTCTTC; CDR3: CASSQYSGANSYNEQFF
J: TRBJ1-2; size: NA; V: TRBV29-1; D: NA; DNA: TGCAGCGTTGACGATAACTATGGCTACACCTTC; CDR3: CSVDDNYGYTF
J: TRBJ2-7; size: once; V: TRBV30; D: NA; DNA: TGTGCCTGGAGTCCAGACCGGGACTCGAAGCAGTACTTC; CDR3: CAWSPDRDSKQYF
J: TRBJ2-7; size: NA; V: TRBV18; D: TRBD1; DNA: TGTGCCAGCTCAGGACAGGGGGCCAACTCCTACGAGCAGTACTTC; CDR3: CASSGQGANSYEQYF
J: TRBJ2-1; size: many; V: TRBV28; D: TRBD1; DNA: TGTGCCAGCATCTCGACAGGGCCGGGGAATGAGCAGTTCTTC; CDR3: CASISTGPGNEQFF
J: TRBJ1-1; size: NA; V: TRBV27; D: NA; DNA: TGTGCCAGCAGTTTTGTCCAGACCACTGAAGCTTTCTTT; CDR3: CASSFVQTTEAFF